Below, one TCR beta chain is given with its context. Its antigen is not identified. Trimming took 5 bases from V and 0 from J; bases not matched to a gene: 7. CDR1 is LNHDA, CDR2 SQIVND, per germline (reference sequence). This CDR3 region has 17 residues. This sample is part of a study of OX40 agonist ivuxolimab in advanced cancers. Study overall: At around 83% male, the cohort had a mean age of 60 years, ranging from roughly 20 to 85.

TCRdb's table, derived via immunoSEQ multiplex PCR, lists solely in-frame clones and lacks some. Of some 65,000 clones in the sample, roughly 91% were seen once. Broader study findings: Circulating CD4+ and CD8+ T cells showed clonal expansion by week 6 at 0.1 to 3.0 mg/kg. More expanded clones were seen, on average, in CD8+ T cells than in CD4+.

Sampled blood was obtained at baseline, cycle 4 day 1, and cycle 7 day 1. The sequence was collected from an adult with an advanced solid tumor such as melanoma, head and neck, liver or kidney cancer. The chain is built from TRBV19 and TRBJ2-6, with 7 positions matching TRBD2. The input for sequencing was CD4+ or CD8+ T cells sorted from blood, taken in a trial of the OX40 agonist ivuxolimab. DNA of the CDR3: TGTGCCAGTAGTGGGGGGGTTCTGAGCTCTGGGGCCAACGTCCTGACTTTC. Encoded protein: CASSGGVLSSGANVLTF.